These 4 T cell receptor beta chains were sequenced from one sample in a study of beta chain features in type 1 diabetes. Overall study findings and caveats: All four CD4+ subsets from Type 1 diabetes patients carried moderately but significantly shorter TCRB CDR3s.

The sequenced template was cDNA made from the entire isolated RNA. Only in-frame clones appear in the TCRdb table, and some are missing; sequencing was by immunoSEQ multiplex PCR. The sample lists approximately 250,000 clones, approximately 25% occurring once. Antigens of these TCRs are unknown. The sequenced sample was naive CD4+ T cells from blood. These receptors were obtained from a woman aged 25 to 39 with type 1 diabetes.

Only a few counts were recorded for this clone. This chain connects TRBV15 to TRBJ2-1, with 11 bases identical to TRBD2. V trimming: 2 bases; J trimming: 6 bases; junction bases outside the gene matches: 3. The CDR3 covers 15 residues. Germline-derived CDR1 and CDR2 are LNHNV and YYDKDF (reference sequence). As DNA, the CDR3 is TGTGCCACCAGCAGAAAGACTAGCGGGACCAATGAGCAGTTCTTC. Translation gives CATSRKTSGTNEQFF.

This clone occurred a few times. The chain combines TRBV5-4 with TRBJ2-1, with 8 positions matching TRBD2. The V and J ends lost 7 bases and 8 bases, in that order; junction bases with no gene match: 5. The CDR3 runs 12 residues. The germline V gene has CDR1 SGHNT and CDR2 YYREEE (reference sequence). CDR3 in DNA: TGTGCCAGCCCGGCGGGAGGCCATGAGCAGTTCTTC. This sequence encodes CASPAGGHEQFF. Drawing the rest from reference TRBV5-4 and TRBJ2-1, the complete variable domain is ETGVTQSPTHLIKTRGQQVTLRCSSQSGHNTVSWYQQALGQGPQFIFQYYREEENGRGNFPPRFSGLQFPNYSSELNVNALELDDSALYLCASPAGGHEQFFGPGTRLTVL.

This clone was recorded a few times. The chain recombines TRBV6-1 with TRBJ2-5; D uncertain. CDR3 length: 12 residues. CDR1 is MNHNS, CDR2 SASEGT, per germline. V lost 7 bases to trimming and J lost 2 bases, with 8 bases between them. The CDR3 sequence is CASTPTQETQYF. The CDR3 DNA sequence: TGTGCCAGCACCCCGACTCAAGAGACCCAGTACTTC.

This chain connects TRBV6-1 to TRBJ1-2; maybe TRBD1 (5 bases). Trimming stripped 6 bases from V and 0 bases from J, with 8 bases between. Germline V CDR1 and CDR2: MNHNS, SASEGT. CDR3 length equals 13 residues. The CDR3, as DNA: TGTGCCAGCAGGCAGGGATCTAACTATGGCTACACCTTC. Amino acid sequence: CASRQGSNYGYTF.